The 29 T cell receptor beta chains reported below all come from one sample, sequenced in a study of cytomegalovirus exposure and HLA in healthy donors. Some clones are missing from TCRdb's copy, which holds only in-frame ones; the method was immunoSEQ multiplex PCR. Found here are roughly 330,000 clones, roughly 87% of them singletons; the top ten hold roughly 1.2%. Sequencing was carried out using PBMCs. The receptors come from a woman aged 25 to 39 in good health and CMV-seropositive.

The CDR3, as DNA: TGCGCCAGCAGCTTGCTGCCCGCGGGGGACATTCAGTACTTC. Protein: CASSLLPAGDIQYF. The chain links TRBV5-1 to TRBJ2-4; the match to TRBD2 covers 7 bases. The germline CDR1 and CDR2 sequences are SGHRS and YFSETQ. The CDR3 covers 14 residues. The junction had 6 bases not matched to a gene; V was cut back by 1 base and J by 8 bases.

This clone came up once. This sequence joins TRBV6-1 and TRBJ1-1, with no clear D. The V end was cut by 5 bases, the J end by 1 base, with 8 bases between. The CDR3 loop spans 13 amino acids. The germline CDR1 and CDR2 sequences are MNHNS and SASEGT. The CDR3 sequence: CASSSKTNTEAFF. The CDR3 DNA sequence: TGTGCCAGCAGTTCGAAAACGAACACTGAAGCTTTCTTT.

As DNA, the CDR3 is TGTGCCAGCAGCTTAGCTCCAGGGGCCGAGCAGTACTTC. This encodes CASSLAPGAEQYF. The V call is TRBV7-3, the J call TRBJ2-7; TRBD1 might be the D (6 bases). The CDR3 loop spans 13 amino acids. Germline V gene lookup returns CDR1 SGHTA and CDR2 FQGTGA. Trimming removed 2 bases from V and 6 bases from J, with 11 bases in between.

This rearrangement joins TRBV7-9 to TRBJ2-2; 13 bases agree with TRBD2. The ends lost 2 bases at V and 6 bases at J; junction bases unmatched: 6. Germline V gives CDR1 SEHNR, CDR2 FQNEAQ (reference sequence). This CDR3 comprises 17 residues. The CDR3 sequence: CASSLPGLAGVAGELFF. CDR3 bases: TGTGCCAGCAGCTTACCCGGACTAGCGGGGGTCGCCGGGGAGCTGTTTTTT.

CDR3 residues: CASSTGTGSYGYTF. DNA for the CDR3: TGTGCCAGCAGCACCGGGACAGGGTCCTATGGCTACACCTTC. The chain employs TRBV14 and TRBJ1-2; 9 nucleotides agree with TRBD1. V lost 5 bases to trimming and J lost 4 bases; unmatched junction nucleotides: 5. The germline V gene encodes CDR1 SGHDN and CDR2 FVKESK. There are 14 residues in the CDR3.

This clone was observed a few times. CDR3 bases: TGCGCCAGCAGCTTGGGACAGGGGGCGTACGAGCAGTACTTC. Protein product: CASSLGQGAYEQYF. The chain recombines TRBV5-1 with TRBJ2-7; 10 positions agree with TRBD1. The V segment lost 0 bases and the J segment 4 bases; nucleotides outside the gene matches: 1. Looked up from germline, CDR1 is SGHRS and CDR2 is YFSETQ. This CDR3 region has 14 residues.

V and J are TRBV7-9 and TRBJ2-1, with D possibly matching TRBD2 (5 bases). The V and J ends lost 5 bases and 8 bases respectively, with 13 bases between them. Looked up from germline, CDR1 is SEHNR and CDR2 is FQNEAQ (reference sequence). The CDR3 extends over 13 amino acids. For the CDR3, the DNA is TGTGCCAGCAGCCAGACACTAGTTGATGAGCAGTTCTTC. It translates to CASSQTLVDEQFF.

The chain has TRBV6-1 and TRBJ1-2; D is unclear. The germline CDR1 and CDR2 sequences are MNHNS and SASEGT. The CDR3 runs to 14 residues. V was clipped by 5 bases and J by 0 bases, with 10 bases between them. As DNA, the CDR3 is TGTGCCAGCAGTCTTTACAACACTAACTATGGCTACACCTTC. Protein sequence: CASSLYNTNYGYTF.

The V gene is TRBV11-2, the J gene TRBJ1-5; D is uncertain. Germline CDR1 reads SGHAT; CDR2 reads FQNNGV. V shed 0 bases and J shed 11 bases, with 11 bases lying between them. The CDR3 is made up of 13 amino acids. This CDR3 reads CASSLDYRDSQHF. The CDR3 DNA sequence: TGTGCCAGCAGCTTAGATTATAGGGATTCCCAGCATTTT.

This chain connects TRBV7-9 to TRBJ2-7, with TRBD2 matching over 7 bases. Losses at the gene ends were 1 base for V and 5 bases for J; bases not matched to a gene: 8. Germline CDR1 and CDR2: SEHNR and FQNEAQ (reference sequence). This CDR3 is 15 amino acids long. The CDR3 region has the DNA TGTGCCAGCAGCTTAGTTCGGGGGGTCTGGAACGAGCAGTACTTC. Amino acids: CASSLVRGVWNEQYF.

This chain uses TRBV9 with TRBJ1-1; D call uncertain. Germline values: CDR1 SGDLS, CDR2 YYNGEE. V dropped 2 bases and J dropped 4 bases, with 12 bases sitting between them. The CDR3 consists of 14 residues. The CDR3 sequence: CASSVTPVSTEAFF. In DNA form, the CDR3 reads TGTGCCAGCAGCGTTACCCCGGTTAGCACTGAAGCTTTCTTT.

In DNA, the CDR3 is TGTGCCAGCCGGGACAGGGGTAGTATGGGCGGGGAGCTGTTTTTT. It codes for CASRDRGSMGGELFF. This chain joins TRBV27 and TRBJ2-2; 10 bases line up with TRBD1. Germline CDR1 is MNHEY and CDR2 is SMNVEV (reference sequence). The ends lost 8 bases at V and 7 bases at J; junction bases unmatched: 10. The CDR3 loop spans 15 amino acids.

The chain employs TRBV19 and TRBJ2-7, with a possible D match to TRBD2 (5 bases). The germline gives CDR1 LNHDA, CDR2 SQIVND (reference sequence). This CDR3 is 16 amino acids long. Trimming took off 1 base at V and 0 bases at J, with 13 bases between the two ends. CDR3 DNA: TGTGCCAGTAGTATAGTGAGTACTAGTCCCTCCTACGAGCAGTACTTC. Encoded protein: CASSIVSTSPSYEQYF.

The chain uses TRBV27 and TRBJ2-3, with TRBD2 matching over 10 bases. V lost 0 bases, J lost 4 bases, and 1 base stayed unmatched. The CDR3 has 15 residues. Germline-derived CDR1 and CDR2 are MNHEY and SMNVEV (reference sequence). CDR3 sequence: CASSLSGLAADTQYF. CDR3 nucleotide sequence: TGTGCCAGCAGTTTATCAGGACTAGCGGCAGATACGCAGTATTTT.

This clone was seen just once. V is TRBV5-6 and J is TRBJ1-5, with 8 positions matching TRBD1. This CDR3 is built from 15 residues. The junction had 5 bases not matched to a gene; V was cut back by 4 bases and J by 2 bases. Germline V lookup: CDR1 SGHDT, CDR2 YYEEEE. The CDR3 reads CASSTLQGGNQPQHF. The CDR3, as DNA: TGTGCCAGCAGCACCCTACAGGGGGGCAATCAGCCCCAGCATTTT.

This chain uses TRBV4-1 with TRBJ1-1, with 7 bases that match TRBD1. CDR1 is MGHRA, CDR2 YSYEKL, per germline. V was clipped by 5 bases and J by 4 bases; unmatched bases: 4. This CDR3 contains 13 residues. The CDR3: CASSVTGATEAFF. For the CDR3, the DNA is TGCGCCAGCAGCGTAACAGGGGCCACTGAAGCTTTCTTT.

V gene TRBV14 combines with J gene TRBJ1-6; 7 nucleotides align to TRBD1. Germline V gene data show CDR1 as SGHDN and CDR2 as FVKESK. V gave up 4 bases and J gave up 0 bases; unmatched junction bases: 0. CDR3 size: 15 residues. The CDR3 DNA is TGTGCCAGCAGCCCAGGGGGCTCCTATAATTCACCCCTCCACTTT. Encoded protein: CASSPGGSYNSPLHF.

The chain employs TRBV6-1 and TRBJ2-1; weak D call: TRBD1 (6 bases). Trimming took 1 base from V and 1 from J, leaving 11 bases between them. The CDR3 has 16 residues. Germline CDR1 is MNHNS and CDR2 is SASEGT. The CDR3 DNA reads TGTGCCAGCAGTGAAGAGTACAGGGATTCCTACAATGAGCAGTTCTTC. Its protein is CASSEEYRDSYNEQFF.

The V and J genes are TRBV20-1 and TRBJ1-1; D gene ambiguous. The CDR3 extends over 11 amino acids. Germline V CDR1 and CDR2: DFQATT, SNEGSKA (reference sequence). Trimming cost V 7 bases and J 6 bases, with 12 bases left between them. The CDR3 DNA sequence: TGCAGTGTGTTTAAGTATTCTGAAGCTTTCTTT. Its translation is CSVFKYSEAFF.

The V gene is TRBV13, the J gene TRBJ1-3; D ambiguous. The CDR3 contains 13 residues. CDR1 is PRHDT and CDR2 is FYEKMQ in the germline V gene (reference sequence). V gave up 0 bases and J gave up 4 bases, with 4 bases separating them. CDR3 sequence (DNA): TGTGCCAGCAGCTTAGGGACAGGAAACACCATATATTTT. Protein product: CASSLGTGNTIYF.

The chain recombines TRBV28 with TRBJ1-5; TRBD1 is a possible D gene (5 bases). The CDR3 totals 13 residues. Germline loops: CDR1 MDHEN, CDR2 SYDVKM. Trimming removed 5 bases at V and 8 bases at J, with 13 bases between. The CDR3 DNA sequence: TGTGCCAGCAGTCGGGACCGCGGGGAGCCCCAGCATTTT. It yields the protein CASSRDRGEPQHF.

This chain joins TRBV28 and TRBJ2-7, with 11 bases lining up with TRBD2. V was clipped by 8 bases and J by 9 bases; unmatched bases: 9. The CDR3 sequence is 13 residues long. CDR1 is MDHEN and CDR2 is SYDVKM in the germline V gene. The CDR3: CASGTSGSAGQYF. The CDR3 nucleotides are TGTGCCAGCGGTACTAGCGGGAGTGCCGGGCAGTACTTC. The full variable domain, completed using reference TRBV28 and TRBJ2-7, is DVKVTQSSRYLVKRTGEKVFLECVQDMDHENMFWYRQDPGLGLRLIYFSYDVKMKEKGDIPEGYSVSREKKERFSLILESASTNQTSMYLCASGTSGSAGQYFGPGTRLTVT.

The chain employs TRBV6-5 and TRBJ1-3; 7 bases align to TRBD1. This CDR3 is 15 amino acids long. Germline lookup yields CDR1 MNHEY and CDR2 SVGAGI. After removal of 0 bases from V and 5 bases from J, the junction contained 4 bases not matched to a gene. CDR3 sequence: CASSYSGQHRNTIYF. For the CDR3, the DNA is TGTGCCAGCAGTTACTCGGGACAGCACAGAAACACCATATATTTT.

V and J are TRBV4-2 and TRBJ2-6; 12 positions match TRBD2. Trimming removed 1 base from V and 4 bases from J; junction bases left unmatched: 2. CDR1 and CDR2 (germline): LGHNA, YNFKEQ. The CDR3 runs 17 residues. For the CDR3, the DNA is TGTGCCAGCAGCCAAGGACTAGCGGGGGCAGGGGCCAACGTCCTGACTTTC. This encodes CASSQGLAGAGANVLTF.

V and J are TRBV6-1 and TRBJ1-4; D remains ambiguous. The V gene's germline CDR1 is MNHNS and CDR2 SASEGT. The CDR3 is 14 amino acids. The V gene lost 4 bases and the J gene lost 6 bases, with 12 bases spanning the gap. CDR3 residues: CASSGSRSDEKLFF. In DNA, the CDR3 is TGTGCCAGCAGTGGGTCTAGGTCTGATGAAAAACTGTTTTTT.

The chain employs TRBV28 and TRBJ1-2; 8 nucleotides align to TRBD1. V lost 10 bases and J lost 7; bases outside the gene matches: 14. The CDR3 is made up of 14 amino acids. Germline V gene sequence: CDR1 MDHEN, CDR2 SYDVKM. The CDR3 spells CAISHRGGRVGYTF. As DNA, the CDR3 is TGTGCCATATCCCACAGGGGGGGGCGAGTTGGCTACACCTTC.

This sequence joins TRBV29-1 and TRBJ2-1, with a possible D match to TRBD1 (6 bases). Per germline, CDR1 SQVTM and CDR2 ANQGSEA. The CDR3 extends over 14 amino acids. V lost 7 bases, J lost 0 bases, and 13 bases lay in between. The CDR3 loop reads CSAPGALSYNEQFF. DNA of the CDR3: TGCAGCGCGCCAGGGGCCCTCTCCTACAATGAGCAGTTCTTC.

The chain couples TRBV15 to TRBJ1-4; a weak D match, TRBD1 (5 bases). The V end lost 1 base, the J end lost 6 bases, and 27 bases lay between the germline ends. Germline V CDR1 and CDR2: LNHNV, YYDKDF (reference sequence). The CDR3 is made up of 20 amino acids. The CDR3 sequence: CATSRGTGRPIEGVDEKLFF. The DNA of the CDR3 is TGTGCCACCAGCAGAGGGACGGGGCGTCCTATTGAGGGTGTGGATGAAAAACTGTTTTTT.

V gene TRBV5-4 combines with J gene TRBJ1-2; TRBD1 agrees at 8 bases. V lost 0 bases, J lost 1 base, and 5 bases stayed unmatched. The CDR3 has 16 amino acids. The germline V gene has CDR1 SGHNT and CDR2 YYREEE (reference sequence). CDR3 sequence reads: CASSLARQGSNYGYTF. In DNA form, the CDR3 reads TGTGCCAGCAGCTTGGCCCGACAGGGGAGTAACTATGGCTACACCTTC.